This T cell receptor beta chain emerged from a study of T cells after yellow fever vaccination. Trimming removed 6 bases from V and 2 bases from J; junction bases left unmatched: 10. CDR1 is LNHDA and CDR2 is SQIVND in the germline V gene (reference sequence). There are 15 residues in the CDR3. This clonotype was observed a handful of times. Its antigen remains unknown. TCRdb reprocessed the 5' RACE reads with MiXCR, giving one entry per CDR3 protein. The sample consists of approximately 260,000 distinct CDR3 sequences, roughly 13% of them appearing once. Study-level findings and limits: The booster response re-showed most primary clones: 96% CD4, roughly 91% CD8.

The specimen was CD4+ T cells sorted from PBMCs, collected 45 days after the yellow fever booster vaccination. This TCR was sampled from a man aged 30 to 45 who received the YFV17D yellow fever vaccine. The rearrangement links TRBV19 to TRBJ2-7, with 7 positions matching TRBD2. The CDR3 region is CASRSRGSSTYEQYF. Written as DNA, the CDR3 is TGTGCCAGTAGGTCCCGCGGGAGCAGCACCTACGAGCAGTACTTC.